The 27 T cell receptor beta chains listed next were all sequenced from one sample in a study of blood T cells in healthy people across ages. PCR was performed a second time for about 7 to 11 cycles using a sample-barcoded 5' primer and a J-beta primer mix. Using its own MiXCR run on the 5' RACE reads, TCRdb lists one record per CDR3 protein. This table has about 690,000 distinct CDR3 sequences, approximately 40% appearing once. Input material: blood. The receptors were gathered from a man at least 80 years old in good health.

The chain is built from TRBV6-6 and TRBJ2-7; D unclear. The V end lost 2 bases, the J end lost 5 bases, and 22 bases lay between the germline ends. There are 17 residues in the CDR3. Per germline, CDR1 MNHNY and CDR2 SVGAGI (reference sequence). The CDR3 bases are TGTGCCAGCAGTTACACCCTGACAAGCAAGGGATCCCACGAGCAGTACTTC. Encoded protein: CASSYTLTSKGSHEQYF.

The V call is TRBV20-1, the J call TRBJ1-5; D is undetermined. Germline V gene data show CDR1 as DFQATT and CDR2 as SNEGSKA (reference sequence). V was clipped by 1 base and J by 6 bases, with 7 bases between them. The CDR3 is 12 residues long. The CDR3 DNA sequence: TGCAGTGCTAGAGTGGGCGCTCAGCCCCAGCATTTT. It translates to CSARVGAQPQHF.

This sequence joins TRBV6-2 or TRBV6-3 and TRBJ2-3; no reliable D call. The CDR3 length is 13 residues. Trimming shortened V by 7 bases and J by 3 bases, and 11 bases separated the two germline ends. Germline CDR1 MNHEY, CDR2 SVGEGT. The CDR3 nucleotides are TGTGCCAGCAAACCCGACATTACAGATACGCAGTATTTT. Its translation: CASKPDITDTQYF.

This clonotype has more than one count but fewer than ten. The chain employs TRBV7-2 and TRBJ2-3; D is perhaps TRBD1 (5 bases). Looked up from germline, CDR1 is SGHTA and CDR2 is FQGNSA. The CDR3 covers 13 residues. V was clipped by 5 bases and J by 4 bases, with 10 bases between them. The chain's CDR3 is CASSPLGADTQYF. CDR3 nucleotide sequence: TGTGCCAGCAGCCCGCTAGGGGCAGATACGCAGTATTTT.

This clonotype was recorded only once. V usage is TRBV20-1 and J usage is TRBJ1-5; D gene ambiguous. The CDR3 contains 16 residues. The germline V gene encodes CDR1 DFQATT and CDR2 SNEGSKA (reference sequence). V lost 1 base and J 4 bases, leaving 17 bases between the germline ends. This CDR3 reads CSARGTGSVKNQPQHF. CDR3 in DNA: TGCAGTGCTAGAGGTACTGGCAGCGTTAAGAATCAGCCCCAGCATTTT.

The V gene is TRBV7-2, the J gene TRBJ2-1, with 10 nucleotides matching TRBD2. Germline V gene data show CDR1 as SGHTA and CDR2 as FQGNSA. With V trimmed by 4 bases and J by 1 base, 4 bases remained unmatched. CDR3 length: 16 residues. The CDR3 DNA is TGTGCCAGCAGCTCCCTAGCGGGAGAGTCCTACAATGAGCAGTTCTTC. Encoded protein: CASSSLAGESYNEQFF.

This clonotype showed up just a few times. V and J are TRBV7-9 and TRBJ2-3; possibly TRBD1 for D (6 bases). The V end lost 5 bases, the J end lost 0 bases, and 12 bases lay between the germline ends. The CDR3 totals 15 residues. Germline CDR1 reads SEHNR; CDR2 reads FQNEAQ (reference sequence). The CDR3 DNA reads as TGTGCCAGCAGCACCCGGACAGCTAGCACAGATACGCAGTATTTT. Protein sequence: CASSTRTASTDTQYF.

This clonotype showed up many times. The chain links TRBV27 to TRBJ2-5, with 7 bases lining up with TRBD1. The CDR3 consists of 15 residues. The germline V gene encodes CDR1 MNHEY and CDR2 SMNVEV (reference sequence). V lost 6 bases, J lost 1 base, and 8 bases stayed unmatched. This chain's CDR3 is CASSLSRTGQETQYF. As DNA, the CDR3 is TGTGCCAGCAGCCTTTCTAGGACAGGCCAAGAGACCCAGTACTTC.

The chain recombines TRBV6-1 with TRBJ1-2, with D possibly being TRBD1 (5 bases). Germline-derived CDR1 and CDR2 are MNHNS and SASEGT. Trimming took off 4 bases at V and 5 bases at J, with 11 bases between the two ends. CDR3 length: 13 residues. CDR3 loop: CASSGLTAYGYTF. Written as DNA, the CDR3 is TGTGCCAGCAGTGGGCTGACAGCTTATGGCTACACCTTC.

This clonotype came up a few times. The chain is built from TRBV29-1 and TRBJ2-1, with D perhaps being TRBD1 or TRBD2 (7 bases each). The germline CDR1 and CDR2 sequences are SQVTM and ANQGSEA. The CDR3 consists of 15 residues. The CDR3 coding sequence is TGCACGTACGGAGGGGGCGGGAGAACCTACAATGAGCAGTTCTTC. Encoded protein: CTYGGGGRTYNEQFF.

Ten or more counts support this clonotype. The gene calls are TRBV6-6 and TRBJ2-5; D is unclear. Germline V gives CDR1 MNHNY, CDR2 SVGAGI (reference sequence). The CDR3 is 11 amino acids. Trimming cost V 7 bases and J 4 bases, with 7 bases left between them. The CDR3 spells CASTSLETQYF. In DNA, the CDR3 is TGTGCCAGCACTTCATTAGAGACCCAGTACTTC.

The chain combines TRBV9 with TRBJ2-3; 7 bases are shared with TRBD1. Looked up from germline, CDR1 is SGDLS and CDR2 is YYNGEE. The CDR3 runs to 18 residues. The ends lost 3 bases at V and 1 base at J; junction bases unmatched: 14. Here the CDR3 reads CASSGIGGFDRGTDTQYF. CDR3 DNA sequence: TGTGCCAGCAGCGGTATTGGGGGCTTCGACAGGGGCACAGATACGCAGTATTTT.

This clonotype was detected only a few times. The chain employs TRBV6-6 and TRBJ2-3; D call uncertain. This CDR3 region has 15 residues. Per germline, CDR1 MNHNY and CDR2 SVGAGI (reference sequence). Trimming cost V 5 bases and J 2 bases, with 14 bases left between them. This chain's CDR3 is CASSPRAPNTDTQYF. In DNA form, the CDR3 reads TGTGCCAGCAGTCCCCGGGCCCCTAACACAGATACGCAGTATTTT.

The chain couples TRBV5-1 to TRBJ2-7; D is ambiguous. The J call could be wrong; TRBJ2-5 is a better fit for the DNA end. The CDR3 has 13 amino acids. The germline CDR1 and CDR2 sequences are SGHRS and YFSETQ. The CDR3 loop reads CASSRESMETQYF. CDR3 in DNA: TGCGCCAGCAGCCGCGAGAGTATGGAGACCCAGTACTTC.

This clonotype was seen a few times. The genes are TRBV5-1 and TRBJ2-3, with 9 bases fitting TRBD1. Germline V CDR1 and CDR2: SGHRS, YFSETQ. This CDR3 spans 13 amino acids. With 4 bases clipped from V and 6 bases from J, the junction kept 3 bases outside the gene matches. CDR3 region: CASSRQGVDTQYF. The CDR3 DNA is TGCGCCAGCAGCCGACAGGGGGTTGATACGCAGTATTTT.

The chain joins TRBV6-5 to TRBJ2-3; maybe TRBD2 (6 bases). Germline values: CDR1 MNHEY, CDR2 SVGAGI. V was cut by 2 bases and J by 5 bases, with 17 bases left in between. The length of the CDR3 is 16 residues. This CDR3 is CASSYRAGRYGDTQYF. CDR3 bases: TGTGCCAGCAGTTACCGAGCAGGGAGGTACGGAGATACGCAGTATTTT.

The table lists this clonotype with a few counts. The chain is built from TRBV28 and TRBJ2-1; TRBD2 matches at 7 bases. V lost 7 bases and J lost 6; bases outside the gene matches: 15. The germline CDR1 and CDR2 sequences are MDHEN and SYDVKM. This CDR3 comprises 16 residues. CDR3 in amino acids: CASTTFGGGAPNEQFF. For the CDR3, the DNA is TGTGCCAGCACCACCTTCGGGGGAGGGGCCCCCAATGAGCAGTTCTTC.

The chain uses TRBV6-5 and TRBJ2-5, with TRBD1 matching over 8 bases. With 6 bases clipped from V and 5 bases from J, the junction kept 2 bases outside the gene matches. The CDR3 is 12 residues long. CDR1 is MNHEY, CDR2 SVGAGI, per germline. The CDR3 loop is CASRHRGETQYF. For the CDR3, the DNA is TGTGCCAGCAGACACAGGGGGGAGACCCAGTACTTC.

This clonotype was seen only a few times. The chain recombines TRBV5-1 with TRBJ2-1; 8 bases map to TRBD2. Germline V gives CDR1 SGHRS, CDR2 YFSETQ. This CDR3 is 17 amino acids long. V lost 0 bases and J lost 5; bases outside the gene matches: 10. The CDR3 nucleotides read TGCGCCAGCAGCTTGGCCGGAATAGCGGGATCCAACAATGAGCAGTTCTTC. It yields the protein CASSLAGIAGSNNEQFF.

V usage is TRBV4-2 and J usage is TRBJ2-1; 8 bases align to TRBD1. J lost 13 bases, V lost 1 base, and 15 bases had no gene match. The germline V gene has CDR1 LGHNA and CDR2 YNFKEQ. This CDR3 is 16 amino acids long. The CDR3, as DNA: TGTGCCAGCAGCCAAGCGACAGGGGAGGAACAAGAGACCCAGTTCTTC. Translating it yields CASSQATGEEQETQFF.

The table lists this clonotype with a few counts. The CDR3 nucleotides read TGTGCCAGCAGCCAAGGGGTCCTTCCGGGGGGGCGTAATGAGCAGTTCTTC. This translates into CASSQGVLPGGRNEQFF. J is TRBJ2-1 and V is TRBV14; 8 nucleotides agree with TRBD2. In germline, CDR1 is SGHDN, CDR2 FVKESK. V gave up 1 base and J gave up 7 bases; unmatched junction bases: 12. The CDR3 length is 17 residues.

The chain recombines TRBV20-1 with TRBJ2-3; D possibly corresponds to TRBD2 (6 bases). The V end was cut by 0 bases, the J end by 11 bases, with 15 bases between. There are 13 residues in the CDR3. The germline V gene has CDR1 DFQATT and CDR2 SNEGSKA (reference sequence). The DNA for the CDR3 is TGCAGTGCTAGAGATCGGGAGTCCCTCGTGCAGTATTTT. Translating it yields CSARDRESLVQYF.

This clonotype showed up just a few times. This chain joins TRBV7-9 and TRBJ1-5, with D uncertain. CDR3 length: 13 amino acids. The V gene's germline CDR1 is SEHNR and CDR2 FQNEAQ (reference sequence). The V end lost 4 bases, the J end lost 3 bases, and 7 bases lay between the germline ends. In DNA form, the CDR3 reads TGTGCCAGCAGCTCCCAAGTCAATCAGCCCCAGCATTTT. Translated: CASSSQVNQPQHF.

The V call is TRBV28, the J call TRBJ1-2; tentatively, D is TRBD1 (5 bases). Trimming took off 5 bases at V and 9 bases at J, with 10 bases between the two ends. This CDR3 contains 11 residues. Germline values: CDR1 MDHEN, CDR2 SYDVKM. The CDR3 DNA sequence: TGTGCCAGCAGTGTTCGACAGAGCTACACCTTC. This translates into CASSVRQSYTF.

The CDR3, as DNA: TGCAGTGCCTCACACACTGAAGCTTTCTTT. Translating it yields CSASHTEAFF. V is TRBV20-1 and J is TRBJ1-1; D is ambiguous. Trimming cost V 6 bases and J 3 bases, with 5 bases left between them. Germline V gives CDR1 DFQATT, CDR2 SNEGSKA (reference sequence). This CDR3 has 10 residues.

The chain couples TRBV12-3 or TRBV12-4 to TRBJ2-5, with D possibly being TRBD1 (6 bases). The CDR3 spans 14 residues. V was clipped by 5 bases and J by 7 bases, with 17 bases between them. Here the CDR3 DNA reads TGTGCCAGCAGTCCCGGACAGCCTCGGGGGACCCAGTACTTC. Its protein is CASSPGQPRGTQYF.

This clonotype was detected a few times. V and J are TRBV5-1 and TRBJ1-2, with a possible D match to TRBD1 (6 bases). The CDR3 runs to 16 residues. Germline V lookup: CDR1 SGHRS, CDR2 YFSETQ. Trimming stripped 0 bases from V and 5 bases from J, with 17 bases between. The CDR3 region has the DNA TGCGCCAGCAGCTTGGACAGGGTCCAACTTGAATATGGCTACACCTTC. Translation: CASSLDRVQLEYGYTF.